This T cell receptor beta chain stems from a study of glioma-infiltrating T cells after dendritic cell vaccination. The PCR used 60 V beta and 13 J beta primers. Assay used: immunoSEQ multiplex PCR; TCRdb lists only in-frame clones, some missing. Altogether under 40,000 clones are present, 85% to 95% being singletons, with the ten largest covering roughly 2.3%. The CDR3 sequence is 16 residues long. CDR1 is MNHEY and CDR2 is SVGAGI in the germline V gene. As concerns this clone: The junction shows a germline mismatch at one end, possibly a read error.

This specimen consisted of blood, obtained before dendritic cell vaccination. V is TRBV6-5 and J is TRBJ1-2, with 10 positions matching TRBD1. This receptor was identified in a human donor with glioblastoma. CDR3 in DNA: TGTGCCAGCAGTTCCGGACAGGGGGTTAGTAACTCTGGCTACACCTTC. Translation gives CASSSGQGVSNSGYTF.